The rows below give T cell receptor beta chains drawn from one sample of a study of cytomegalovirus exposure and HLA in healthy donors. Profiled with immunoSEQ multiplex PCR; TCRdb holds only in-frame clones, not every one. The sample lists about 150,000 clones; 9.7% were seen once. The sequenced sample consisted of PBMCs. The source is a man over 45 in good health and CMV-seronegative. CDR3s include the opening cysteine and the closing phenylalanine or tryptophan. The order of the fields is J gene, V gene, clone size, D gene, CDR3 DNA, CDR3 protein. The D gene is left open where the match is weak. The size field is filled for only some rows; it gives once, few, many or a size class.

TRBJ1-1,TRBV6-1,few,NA,TGTGCCAGCGGAAACGCGGGGAGCAGGACTGAAGCTTTCTTT,CASGNAGSRTEAFF
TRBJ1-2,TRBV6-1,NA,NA,TGTGCCAGCGGACCCGGGCAGGGAATCGGCTATGGCTACACCTTC,CASGPGQGIGYGYTF
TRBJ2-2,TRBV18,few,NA,TGTGCCAGCTCACTTATGGCGCGGAGGGACACCGGGGAGCTGTTTTTT,CASSLMARRDTGELFF
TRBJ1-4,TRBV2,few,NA,TGTGCCAGCAGAGAGACACCTGCAACTAATGAAAAACTGTTTTTT,CASRETPATNEKLFF
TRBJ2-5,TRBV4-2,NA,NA,TGTGCCAGCAGCCAAGCTCTTTACGGGAGCTCACCCGTGGACTTC,CASSQALYGSSPVDF
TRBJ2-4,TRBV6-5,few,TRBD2,TGTGCCAGCAGTCCCCTTGGGGGAGGGGAAAACATTCAGTACTTC,CASSPLGGGENIQYF
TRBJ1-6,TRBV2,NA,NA,TGTGCCAGCACATCTACAGGGAACGGGAATTCACCCCTCCACTTT,CASTSTGNGNSPLHF
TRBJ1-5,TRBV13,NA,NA,TGTGCCAGCAGCTTAGGGCGGGTTAGCAATCAGCCCCAGCATTTT,CASSLGRVSNQPQHF
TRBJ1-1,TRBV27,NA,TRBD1,TGTGCCAGCAGCCGATACTATCGACAGGGGCCAAGTACTGAAGCTTTCTTT,CASSRYYRQGPSTEAFF
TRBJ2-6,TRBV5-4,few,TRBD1,TGTGCCAGCAGCCAAGGGACAGGGGGGCAGAGGGCCAACGTCCTGACTTTC,CASSQGTGGQRANVLTF
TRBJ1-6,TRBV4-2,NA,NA,TGTGCCAGCAGCCAACCCTTTGCAGGGGATTCACCCCTCCACTTT,CASSQPFAGDSPLHF
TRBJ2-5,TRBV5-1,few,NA,TGCGCCAGCAGCTTGGCCCAGGCGGGCCAAGAGACCCAGTACTTC,CASSLAQAGQETQYF
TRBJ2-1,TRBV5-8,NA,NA,TGTGCCAGCAGCGATTTGACTAGTCCTTACAATGAGCAGTTCTTC,CASSDLTSPYNEQFF
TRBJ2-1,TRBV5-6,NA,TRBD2,TGTGCCAGCAGCCTCCGGGGGGGGGCCAGAAATGAGCAGTTCTTC,CASSLRGGARNEQFF
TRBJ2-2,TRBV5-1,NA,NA,TGCGCCAGCAGCTCAGGGCCCAACACCGGGGAGCTGTTTTTT,CASSSGPNTGELFF
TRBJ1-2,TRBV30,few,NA,TGTGCCTGGAGTGCCGGGGCTAACTATGGCTACACCTTC,CAWSAGANYGYTF
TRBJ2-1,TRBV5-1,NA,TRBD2,TGCGCCAGTGCCGAGGGACTAGCGGGCCCCCATGAGCAGTTCTTC,CASAEGLAGPHEQFF
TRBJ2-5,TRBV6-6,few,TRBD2,TGTGCCAGCAGTCCCGAGACTAGCGGGAGAGTGAAGACCCAGTACTTC,CASSPETSGRVKTQYF
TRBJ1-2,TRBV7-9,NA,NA,TGTGCCAGCAGGTTGATAGGGGGTGTTGGAGGCTACACCTTC,CASRLIGGVGGYTF
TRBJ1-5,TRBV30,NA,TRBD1,TGTGCCTGGAGCCCGGGACAGTTTAGCAATCAGCCCCAGCATTTT,CAWSPGQFSNQPQHF
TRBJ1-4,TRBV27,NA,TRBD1,TGTGCCAGCAGTCCAACAGGGGGCATAGATGAAACTAATGAAAAACTGTTTTTT,CASSPTGGIDETNEKLFF
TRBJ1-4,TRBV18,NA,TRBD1,TGTGCCAGCTCAAAAAGACAGGGCCCCGAATGGCGACTGTTTTTT,CASSKRQGPEWRLFF
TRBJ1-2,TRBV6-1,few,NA,TGTGCCAGCAGTGCCAGGGCTGGGTCCTCTGGCTACACCTTC,CASSARAGSSGYTF
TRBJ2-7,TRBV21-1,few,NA,TGTGCCAGCAGCAAAGCGGTTTTTGGGTCTTTCTGTGTTCGGCAGGGTACCATCTACGAGCAGTACTTC,CASSKAVFGSFCVRQGTIYEQYF
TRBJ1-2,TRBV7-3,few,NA,TGTGCCAGCAGCCCCACGGGGGGAAACTATGGCTACACCTTC,CASSPTGGNYGYTF
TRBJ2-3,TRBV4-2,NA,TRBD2,TGTGCCAGCAGCCAAGCTACGAGCGGGGGAGGGGCAGATACGCAGTATTTT,CASSQATSGGGADTQYF
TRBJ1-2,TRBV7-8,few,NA,TGTGCCAGCAGCTTACCGGGACTGGGGTATGGCTACACCTTC,CASSLPGLGYGYTF
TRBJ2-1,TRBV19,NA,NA,TGTGCCAGTAGTATAGACAGGCAGTCCTACAATGAGCAGTTCTTC,CASSIDRQSYNEQFF
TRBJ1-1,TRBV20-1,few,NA,TGCAGTGCTCCAAACACTGAAGCTTTCTTT,CSAPNTEAFF
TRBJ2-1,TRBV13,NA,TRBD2,TGTGCCAGCAGCTTACGATGGCGGGGGAGCTCCTACAATGAGCAGTTCTTC,CASSLRWRGSSYNEQFF
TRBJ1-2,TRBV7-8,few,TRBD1,TGTGCCAGCAGGGGGACAGGGGGCGCGGGTGGCTACACCTTC,CASRGTGGAGGYTF
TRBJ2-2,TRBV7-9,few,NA,TGTGCCAGCAGCTTATTAAACACCGGGGAGCTGTTTTTT,CASSLLNTGELFF
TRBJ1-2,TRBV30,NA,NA,TGTGCCTGGAGTGAATACAGGGACGCGGTCTATGGCTACACCTTC,CAWSEYRDAVYGYTF
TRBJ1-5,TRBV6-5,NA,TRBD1,TGTGCCAGCAGTGGGGGACAGGAAGGAAATCAGCCCCAGCATTTT,CASSGGQEGNQPQHF
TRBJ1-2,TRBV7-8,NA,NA,TGTGCCAGCAGCGCCCGGGCTGGGCCCTGGGGCTACCCCTTC,CASSARAGPWGYPF
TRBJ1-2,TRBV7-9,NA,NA,TGTGCCAGCAGCTTAGGCAGGGTGGATAACTATGGCTACACCTTC,CASSLGRVDNYGYTF
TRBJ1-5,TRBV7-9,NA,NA,TGTGCCAGCGGCTTGGCGCAGGTGAATCAGCCCCAGCATTTT,CASGLAQVNQPQHF
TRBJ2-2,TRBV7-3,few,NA,TGTGCCAGCAGCTTAAGCCTCGGTGGTGACACCGGGGAGCTGTTTTTT,CASSLSLGGDTGELFF
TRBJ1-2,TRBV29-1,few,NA,TGCAGCGTTGAAGATTATCCCCTCGGAGGGTACTACACCTTC,CSVEDYPLGGYYTF
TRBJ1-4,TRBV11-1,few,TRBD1,TGTGCCAGCAGCTCCGGGACAGGGCCAGGGGCTAATGAAAAACTGTTTTTT,CASSSGTGPGANEKLFF
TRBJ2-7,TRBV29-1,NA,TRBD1,TGCAGCGTTAGACAGGGGGGAACCTACGAGCAGTACTTC,CSVRQGGTYEQYF
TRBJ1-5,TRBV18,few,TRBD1,TGTGCCAGCTCACCACCGGGACAGGGAAATCAGCCCCAGCATTTT,CASSPPGQGNQPQHF
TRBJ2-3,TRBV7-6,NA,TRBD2,TGTGCCAGCAGCTTAAGACTAGCGGGAACAGATACGCAGTATTTT,CASSLRLAGTDTQYF
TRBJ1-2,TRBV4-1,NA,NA,TGCGCCAGCAGCCAAGGTCGACAGATTAACTATGGCTACACCTTC,CASSQGRQINYGYTF
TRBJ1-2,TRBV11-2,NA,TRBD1,TGTGCCAGCAGCCAGCCGGACAGGCGGACCTATGGCTACACCTTC,CASSQPDRRTYGYTF
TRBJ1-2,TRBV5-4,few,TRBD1,TGTGCCAGCAGCCAAGGGACAGGCTATGGCTACACCTTC,CASSQGTGYGYTF
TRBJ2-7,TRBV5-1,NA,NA,TGCGCCAGCAGCTTGGGACAAACAGACTACGAGCAGTACTTC,CASSLGQTDYEQYF
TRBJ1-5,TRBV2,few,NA,TGTGCCAGCAGCTCCTCGGCCCTGGGGGGTCCAAATCAGCCCCAGCATTTT,CASSSSALGGPNQPQHF
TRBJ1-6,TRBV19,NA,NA,TGTGCCAGTAGTACCGTCGGGAGAATTGGGAATTCACCCCTCCACTTT,CASSTVGRIGNSPLHF
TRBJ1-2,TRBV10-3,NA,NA,TGTGCCATCAGTGAGACGCTCGGACCAGACTACCCGGGCTACACCTTC,CAISETLGPDYPGYTF
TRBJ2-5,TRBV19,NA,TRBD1,TGTGCCAGTAGCCGGGACAGGGGTAGTCGAGAGACCCAGTACTTC,CASSRDRGSRETQYF
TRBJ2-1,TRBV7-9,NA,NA,TGTGCCAGCAGCTTAGGAGACTGGAGGTACAATGAGCAGTTCTTC,CASSLGDWRYNEQFF
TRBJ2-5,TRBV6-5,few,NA,TGTGCCAGCAGTTACTCGTTGGGCAGGGAAGAGACCCAGTACTTC,CASSYSLGREETQYF
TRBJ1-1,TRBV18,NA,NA,TGTGCCAGCTCACTCCCCCTGGGCAGGGGCGCAGGCACTGAAGCTTTCTTT,CASSLPLGRGAGTEAFF
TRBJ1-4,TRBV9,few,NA,TGTGCCAGCAGTAATGACAGAGTTGCAACTAATGAAAAACTGTTTTTT,CASSNDRVATNEKLFF
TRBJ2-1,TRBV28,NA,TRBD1,TGTGCCAGCAATCAGTCAGGACAGGGGAGGAAGGGTGAGCAGTTCTTC,CASNQSGQGRKGEQFF
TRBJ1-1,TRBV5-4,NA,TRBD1,TGTGCCAGCAGCTTGGATCAGGGGGCGGGAACTGAAGCTTTCTTT,CASSLDQGAGTEAFF